Following are 27 T cell receptor beta chains from one sample sequenced in a study of blood T cell repertoires in COVID-19. Data came from immunoSEQ multiplex PCR; TCRdb stores just in-frame clones and leaves some out. The data contain roughly 200,000 clones, about 80% of them seen just once; the ten biggest clones take up 6.5% to 9.5%. Input material: peripheral blood. The receptors come from a woman aged 60-75 years with COVID-19, enrolled during active disease.

This rearrangement joins TRBV4-3 to TRBJ2-1, with TRBD2 matching 14 bases. The CDR3 has 16 residues. CDR1 LGHNA and CDR2 YSLEER come from the germline V gene. V shed 0 bases and J 10 bases; nucleotides not matched to a gene: 5. The CDR3 bases are TGCGCCAGCAGCCAAGAGGGACTAGCGGGAGTCGACGAGCAGTTCTTC. Translating gives CASSQEGLAGVDEQFF.

The chain employs TRBV28 and TRBJ2-3; possible D gene TRBD2, 5 bases. Germline CDR1 and CDR2: MDHEN and SYDVKM. The CDR3 is 16 residues long. Trimming removed 6 bases at V and 0 bases at J, with 16 bases between. The CDR3 DNA is TGTGCCAGCAGCCAGGACTTGTCTCCTAGCACAGATACGCAGTATTTT. Translating it yields CASSQDLSPSTDTQYF.

The chain is built from TRBV3-1 (or the pseudogene TRBV3-2) and TRBJ1-2, with a tentative D call TRBD1 (6 bases). The CDR3 has 15 amino acids. Trimming left V 7 bases short and J 2 bases short, with 17 bases between. Germline values: CDR1 LGHDT, CDR2 YNNKEL (reference sequence). The CDR3 DNA sequence: TGTGCCAGCACCCCGGGCGGGGGCTCGAACTATGGCTACACCTTC. The encoded protein is CASTPGGGSNYGYTF.

J is TRBJ2-5 and V is TRBV29-1; D might be TRBD2 (5 bases). Germline lookup yields CDR1 SQVTM and CDR2 ANQGSEA. This CDR3 has 17 amino acids. V lost 4 bases to trimming and J lost 1 base, with 22 bases between them. CDR3 amino acids: CSVAVLPSGGIQETQYF. In DNA, the CDR3 is TGCAGCGTTGCTGTTCTGCCGAGCGGAGGCATCCAAGAGACCCAGTACTTC.

J is TRBJ1-2 and V is TRBV2, with D possibly TRBD1 on 6 matching bases. CDR1 is SNHLY and CDR2 is FYNNEI in the germline V gene. The V end lost 7 bases, the J end lost 8 bases, and 14 bases lay between the germline ends. The CDR3 covers 12 residues. DNA for the CDR3: TGTGCCAGCACCACCGGGGGGGGCGGCTACACCTTC. Protein product: CASTTGGGGYTF.

V gene TRBV13 combines with J gene TRBJ2-5; weak D call: TRBD1 (5 bases). Germline loops: CDR1 PRHDT, CDR2 FYEKMQ (reference sequence). Trimming removed 1 base at V and 2 bases at J, with 8 bases between. The CDR3 runs 14 residues. The CDR3 here is CASSLEGSQETQYF. Written as DNA, the CDR3 is TGTGCCAGCAGCTTAGAGGGGTCTCAAGAGACCCAGTACTTC. The full variable domain, rest sourced from reference TRBV13 and TRBJ2-5, is AAGVIQSPRHLIKEKRETATLKCYPIPRHDTVYWYQQGPGQDPQFLISFYEKMQSDKGSIPDRFSAQQFSDYHSELNMSSLELGDSALYFCASSLEGSQETQYFGPGTRLLVL.

CDR3 protein: CASSPGLAGAGSYNEQFF. The CDR3 DNA reads as TGTGCCAGCAGCCCGGGACTAGCGGGGGCGGGCTCCTACAATGAGCAGTTCTTC. V is TRBV5-4 and J is TRBJ2-1, with 14 bases fitting TRBD2. This CDR3 contains 18 residues. The V and J ends lost 4 bases and 0 bases, in that order; junction bases with no gene match: 6. In germline, CDR1 is SGHNT, CDR2 YYREEE (reference sequence).

The gene calls are TRBV28 and TRBJ1-5; 7 positions match TRBD1. From germline, CDR1 is MDHEN and CDR2 SYDVKM. Unmatched junction bases numbered 9, after V lost 2 bases and J lost 2 bases. The length of the CDR3 is 17 residues. The CDR3 here is CASSLRDRGFGNQPQHF. The DNA for the CDR3 is TGTGCCAGCAGTTTAAGGGACAGAGGCTTTGGCAATCAGCCCCAGCATTTT.

V gene TRBV3-1 (or the pseudogene TRBV3-2) combines with J gene TRBJ1-3, with a weak D call TRBD1 (5 bases). The V gene lost 0 bases and the J gene lost 7 bases, with 10 bases spanning the gap. The length of the CDR3 is 14 residues. Germline V gives CDR1 LGHDT, CDR2 YNNKEL (reference sequence). The CDR3 spells CASSQDRVVNTIYF. The CDR3 nucleotides read TGTGCCAGCAGCCAAGACAGGGTGGTGAACACCATATATTTT.

This sequence joins TRBV5-1 and TRBJ2-5, with 11 bases aligning to TRBD1. Per germline, CDR1 SGHRS and CDR2 YFSETQ. V shed 0 bases, J shed 4 bases, and the junction held 11 bases outside the gene matches. The CDR3 is 18 amino acids. In DNA form, the CDR3 reads TGCGCCAGCAGCTTGGAACTAGGACAGGGGGCTTATCGAGAGACCCAGTACTTC. It encodes CASSLELGQGAYRETQYF. Based on the CDR3 plus reference TRBV5-1 and TRBJ2-5, the full variable domain is KAGVTQTPRYLIKTRGQQVTLSCSPISGHRSVSWYQQTPGQGLQFLFEYFSETQRNKGNFPGRFSGRQFSNSRSEMNVSTLELGDSALYLCASSLELGQGAYRETQYFGPGTRLLVL.

This sequence joins TRBV19 and TRBJ1-1, with D perhaps matching TRBD1 (5 bases). The V gene's germline CDR1 is LNHDA and CDR2 SQIVND (reference sequence). V was pared by 1 base and J by 1 base, with 10 bases between. The length of the CDR3 is 15 residues. The CDR3 region is CASSIGGEGNTEAFF. The CDR3 DNA sequence: TGTGCCAGTAGTATAGGGGGCGAAGGGAACACTGAAGCTTTCTTT.

Here the CDR3 reads CASSVAQGAPTGELFF. The CDR3 region has the DNA TGTGCCAGCAGCGTAGCGCAGGGGGCGCCCACCGGGGAGCTGTTTTTT. The chain uses TRBV9 and TRBJ2-2, with 8 positions matching TRBD1. The CDR3 has 16 amino acids. Germline V gene lookup returns CDR1 SGDLS and CDR2 YYNGEE. V lost 0 bases, J lost 4 bases, and 5 bases stayed unmatched.

This clone was seen once. The chain recombines TRBV4-1 with TRBJ1-4; TRBD1 matches 9 bases. The CDR3 is made up of 14 amino acids. V lost 4 bases to trimming and J lost 7 bases; unmatched junction nucleotides: 4. Germline V CDR1 and CDR2: MGHRA, YSYEKL. The CDR3 DNA reads TGCGCCAGCAGCCCGGGACAGGGAAGTGAAAAACTGTTTTTT. Its protein is CASSPGQGSEKLFF.

This clone came up once. The chain combines TRBV19 with TRBJ1-5; 9 bases are a match to TRBD1. V gave up 5 bases and J gave up 3 bases; unmatched junction bases: 5. CDR1 and CDR2 (germline): LNHDA, SQIVND (reference sequence). CDR3 length: 15 amino acids. Here the CDR3 DNA reads TGTGCCAGTAGTTGGACAGGGGATCCCAATCAGCCCCAGCATTTT. This gives the protein CASSWTGDPNQPQHF.

The J gene is TRBJ1-2, the V gene TRBV5-1; no clear D gene. Germline loops: CDR1 SGHRS, CDR2 YFSETQ. The CDR3 contains 13 residues. V lost 4 bases and J lost 5, with 12 bases in between. CDR3 sequence: CASSDDSTYGYTF. The CDR3 DNA follows: TGCGCCAGCAGCGACGACTCGACTTATGGCTACACCTTC. The whole variable domain, remainder taken from reference TRBV5-1 and TRBJ1-2, is KAGVTQTPRYLIKTRGQQVTLSCSPISGHRSVSWYQQTPGQGLQFLFEYFSETQRNKGNFPGRFSGRQFSNSRSEMNVSTLELGDSALYLCASSDDSTYGYTFGSGTRLTVV.

The CDR3 here is CASLQTGGAIDTQYF. CDR3 nucleotides: TGTGCCAGTCTCCAAACCGGGGGGGCCATAGATACGCAGTATTTT. The chain employs TRBV6-5 and TRBJ2-3; 8 bases fit TRBD2. V lost 9 bases to trimming and J lost 5 bases; unmatched junction nucleotides: 13. This CDR3 region has 15 residues. Germline V gene lookup returns CDR1 MNHEY and CDR2 SVGAGI.

The chain is built from TRBV3-1 (or the pseudogene TRBV3-2) and TRBJ1-4; 9 bases map to TRBD1. V shed 0 bases and J 8 bases; nucleotides not matched to a gene: 7. Germline assignment: CDR1 LGHDT and CDR2 YNNKEL (reference sequence). This CDR3 is built from 16 residues. CDR3: CASSQDSGTGSEKLFF. DNA for the CDR3: TGTGCCAGCAGCCAAGATTCGGGGACAGGGAGCGAAAAACTGTTTTTT.

The gene calls are TRBV5-6 and TRBJ2-7; D possibly corresponds to TRBD2 (6 bases). The length of the CDR3 is 15 residues. Trimming shortened V by 0 bases and J by 2 bases, and 12 bases separated the two germline ends. Germline V gene sequence: CDR1 SGHDT, CDR2 YYEEEE. The CDR3 loop reads CASSLGGRRAYEQYF. CDR3 coding DNA: TGTGCCAGCAGCTTGGGGGGCCGGAGGGCCTACGAGCAGTACTTC.

The genes are TRBV21-1 and TRBJ2-1; TRBD1, the table's D call, was not compared with the DNA. TRBV21-1 has pseudogene status. CDR3 length equals 17 residues. The CDR3 nucleotides are TGTGCCAGCAGCAAAATGCGGGACAGGGGAGGGTACAATGAGCAGTTCTTC. Amino acid sequence: CASSKMRDRGGYNEQFF.

This chain uses TRBV12-3 or TRBV12-4 with TRBJ2-1, with 7 positions matching TRBD1. The V gene end was trimmed by 6 bases and the J gene end by 6 bases; junction bases not matched to a gene: 5. The CDR3 runs to 13 residues. The CDR3 DNA follows: TGTGCCAGCAGCCTAGGGACAGTCAATGAGCAGTTCTTC. Encoded protein: CASSLGTVNEQFF.

The chain couples TRBV5-8 to TRBJ2-3, with TRBD2 matching 11 bases. Germline V lookup: CDR1 SGHTS, CDR2 YDEGEE. This CDR3 region has 15 residues. V was pared by 4 bases and J by 2 bases, with 3 bases of the junction left unmatched. The CDR3 protein is CASSKGLAVTDTQYF. The CDR3 DNA sequence: TGTGCCAGCAGCAAGGGACTAGCGGTCACAGATACGCAGTATTTT.

The chain has TRBV28 and TRBJ2-1; 9 nucleotides line up with TRBD1. The germline V gene encodes CDR1 MDHEN and CDR2 SYDVKM. V gave up 8 bases and J gave up 5 bases; unmatched junction bases: 10. The CDR3 has 15 amino acids. The CDR3 bases are TGTGCCAGCGTCCTTGGGGGACAGGGACACAATGAGCAGTTCTTC. Translation: CASVLGGQGHNEQFF.

This clone occurred once. This chain uses TRBV7-3 with TRBJ2-2; TRBD2 matches 10 bases. Germline trimming cut 0 bases from V and 6 bases from J; bases unmatched to any gene: 7. The germline CDR1 and CDR2 sequences are SGHTA and FQGTGA. The CDR3 length is 17 residues. CDR3 DNA sequence: TGTGCCAGCAGCTTAACGCCTAGCGGGAGCATAGCCGGGGAGCTGTTTTTT. Translating it yields CASSLTPSGSIAGELFF.

The chain uses TRBV9 and TRBJ2-1; 8 nucleotides line up with TRBD1. With 0 bases clipped from V and 6 bases from J, the junction kept 5 bases outside the gene matches. The CDR3 sequence is 15 residues long. The V gene's germline CDR1 is SGDLS and CDR2 YYNGEE. The CDR3: CASSVVDTGGNEQFF. Here the CDR3 DNA reads TGTGCCAGCAGCGTAGTAGATACAGGGGGCAATGAGCAGTTCTTC.

This chain uses TRBV28 with TRBJ2-3; perhaps TRBD2 as D (6 bases). CDR3 length: 13 amino acids. Germline values: CDR1 MDHEN, CDR2 SYDVKM. Trimming pared 11 bases from V and 3 bases from J, leaving 15 bases between. The chain's CDR3 is CAAGGGITDTQYF. The CDR3 coding sequence is TGTGCCGCTGGCGGCGGGATAACAGATACGCAGTATTTT.

CDR3 protein: CASSLGTASNYGYTF. Here the CDR3 DNA reads TGCGCCAGCAGCTTGGGGACTGCTTCTAACTATGGCTACACCTTC. The chain has TRBV5-1 and TRBJ1-2, with no clear D. This CDR3 contains 15 residues. Looked up from germline, CDR1 is SGHRS and CDR2 is YFSETQ. V was cut by 0 bases and J by 0 bases, with 9 bases left in between.

The V and J genes are TRBV7-9 and TRBJ2-2; the match to TRBD1 covers 7 bases. The CDR3 extends over 18 amino acids. Germline CDR1 and CDR2: SEHNR and FQNEAQ (reference sequence). After removal of 3 bases from V and 7 bases from J, the junction contained 17 bases not matched to a gene. The CDR3 region has the DNA TGTGCCAGCAGCTTTGAAACCCCGGGACAGTGGGGGATCGGGGAGCTGTTTTTT. Translating it yields CASSFETPGQWGIGELFF.